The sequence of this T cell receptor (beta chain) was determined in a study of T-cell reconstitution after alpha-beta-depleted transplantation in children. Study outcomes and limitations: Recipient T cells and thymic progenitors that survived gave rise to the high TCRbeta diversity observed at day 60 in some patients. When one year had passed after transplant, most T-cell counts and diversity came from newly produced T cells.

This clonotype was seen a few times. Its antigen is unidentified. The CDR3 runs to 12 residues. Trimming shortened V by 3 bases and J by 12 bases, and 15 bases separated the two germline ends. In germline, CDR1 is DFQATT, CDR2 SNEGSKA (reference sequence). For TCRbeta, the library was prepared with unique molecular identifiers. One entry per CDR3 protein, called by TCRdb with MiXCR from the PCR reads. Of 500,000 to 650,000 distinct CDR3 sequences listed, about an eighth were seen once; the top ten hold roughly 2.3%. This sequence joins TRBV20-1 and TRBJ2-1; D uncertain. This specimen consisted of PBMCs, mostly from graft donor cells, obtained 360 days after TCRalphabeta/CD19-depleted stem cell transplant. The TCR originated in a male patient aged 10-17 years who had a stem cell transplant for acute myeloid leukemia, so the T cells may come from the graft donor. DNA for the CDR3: TGCAGTGCTAGGGATCAAACTTGGAGGCAGTTCTTC. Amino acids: CSARDQTWRQFF.